The clone carrying this TCR beta chain was detected only once. The assay was immunoSEQ multiplex PCR, and TCRdb's table has in-frame clones only and misses some. Of 70,000 to 75,000 clones listed, roughly 86% are singletons. This record belongs to a study of OX40 agonist ivuxolimab in advanced cancers. This CDR3 is built from 13 residues. V dropped 1 base and J dropped 6 bases, with 7 bases sitting between them. The germline gives CDR1 MGHRA, CDR2 YSYEKL. This specimen consisted of CD4+ or CD8+ T cells sorted from blood, obtained in a trial of the OX40 agonist ivuxolimab. The J gene is TRBJ2-1, the V gene TRBV4-1, with D hard to call. The clonotype was recovered from an adult with an advanced solid tumor such as melanoma, head and neck, liver or kidney cancer. CDR3 sequence (DNA): TGCGCCAGCAGCCAAGTCCGTGGCAATGAGCAGTTCTTC. The encoded protein is CASSQVRGNEQFF.